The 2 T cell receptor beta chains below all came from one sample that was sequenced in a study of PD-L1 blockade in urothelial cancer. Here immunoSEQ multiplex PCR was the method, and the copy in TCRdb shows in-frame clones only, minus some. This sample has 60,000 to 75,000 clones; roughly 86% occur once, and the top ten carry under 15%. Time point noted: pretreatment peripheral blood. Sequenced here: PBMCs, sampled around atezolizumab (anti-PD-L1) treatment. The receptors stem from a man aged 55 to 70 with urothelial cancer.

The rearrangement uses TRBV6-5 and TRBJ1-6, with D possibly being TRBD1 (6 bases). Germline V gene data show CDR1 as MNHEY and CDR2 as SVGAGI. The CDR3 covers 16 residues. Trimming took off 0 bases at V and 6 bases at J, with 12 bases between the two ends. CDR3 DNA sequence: TGTGCCAGCAGTTACTCGAGTCAGGGGTCTAATTCACCCCTCCACTTT. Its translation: CASSYSSQGSNSPLHF.

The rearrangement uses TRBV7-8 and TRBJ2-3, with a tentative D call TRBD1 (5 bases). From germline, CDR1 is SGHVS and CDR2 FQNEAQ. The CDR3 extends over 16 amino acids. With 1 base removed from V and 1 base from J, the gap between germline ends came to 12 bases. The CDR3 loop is CASSLGAGQRTDTQYF. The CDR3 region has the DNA TGTGCCAGCAGCTTAGGAGCAGGGCAACGCACAGATACGCAGTATTTT.